This T cell receptor (beta chain) is from a study of T cell responses to AZD1222 COVID-19 vaccine. The repertoire was sequenced with immunoSEQ multiplex PCR; TCRdb's copy has only in-frame clones and lacks some. The data hold some 85,000 clones, with about 90% observed a single time. The sequencing here drew on peripheral blood, taken on day 0 of AZD1222 vaccination. The receptor's source is an adult in good health.

The CDR3 spells CASRGQGARTEAFF. The CDR3 DNA reads as TGTGCCAGCAGAGGACAGGGGGCGCGGACTGAAGCTTTCTTT. The chain uses TRBV6-5 and TRBJ1-1, with 11 bases lining up with TRBD1. The CDR3 has 14 residues. Germline trimming cut 6 bases from V and 5 bases from J; bases unmatched to any gene: 5. Germline CDR1 is MNHEY and CDR2 is SVGAGI.